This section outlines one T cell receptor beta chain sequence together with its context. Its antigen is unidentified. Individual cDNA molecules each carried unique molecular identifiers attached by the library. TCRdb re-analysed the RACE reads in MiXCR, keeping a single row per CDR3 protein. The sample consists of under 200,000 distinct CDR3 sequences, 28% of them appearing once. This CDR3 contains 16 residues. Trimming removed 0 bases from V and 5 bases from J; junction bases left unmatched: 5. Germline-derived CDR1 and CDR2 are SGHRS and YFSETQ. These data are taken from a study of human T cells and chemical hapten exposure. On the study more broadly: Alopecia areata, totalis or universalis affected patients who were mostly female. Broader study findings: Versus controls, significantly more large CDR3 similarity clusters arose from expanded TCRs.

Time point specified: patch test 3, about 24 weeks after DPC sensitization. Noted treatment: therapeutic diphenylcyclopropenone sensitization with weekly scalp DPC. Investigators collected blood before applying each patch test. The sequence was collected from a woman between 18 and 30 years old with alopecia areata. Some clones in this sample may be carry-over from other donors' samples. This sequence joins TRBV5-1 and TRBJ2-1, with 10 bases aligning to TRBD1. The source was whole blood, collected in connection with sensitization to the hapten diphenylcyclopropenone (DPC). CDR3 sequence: CASSLGGTGADNEQFF. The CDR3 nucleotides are TGCGCCAGCAGCTTGGGAGGGACAGGGGCGGACAATGAGCAGTTCTTC.